This TCR beta chain was captured in a study of metastatic and nonmetastatic thyroid tumors. Overall study context: A comparison of repertoires was made across blood and tumor or nodule tissue from malignant and benign thyroid patients. Study-level results: Compared with benign nodules, malignant thyroid tumors were reported to have significantly higher TCR beta diversity in both blood and tumor.

Germline CDR1 is SGHNT and CDR2 is YYREEE (reference sequence). V was cut by 2 bases and J by 5 bases, with 8 bases left in between. The CDR3 extends over 13 amino acids. No patient had received any treatment before thyroid surgery. Original analysis: What underpinned the distant-metastasis classifier for papillary thyroid cancer was the set of CDR3 differences across clinicopathological groups. TCRdb re-processed the PCR reads through MiXCR. It is TCRdb's table, rather than the study itself, that gives the V and J calls and clone size. The sample has more than 9,500 clones; 10% to 11% are singletons. As regards this clone: Its cognate antigen is unknown. In this CDR3 the conserved last residue, phenylalanine or tryptophan, is missing, so a read error is likely.

The sample consisted of tumor tissue. The chain is built from TRBV5-4 and TRBJ1-5; D remains ambiguous. This TCR derives from a female donor with papillary thyroid cancer or a benign thyroid nodule (not recorded which). Some clones in this sample may be carry-over from other donors' samples. The CDR3 region has the DNA TGTGCCAGCAGCTTAGACGGGGATCAGCCCCAGCATCTT. Translating it yields CASSLDGDQPQHL.